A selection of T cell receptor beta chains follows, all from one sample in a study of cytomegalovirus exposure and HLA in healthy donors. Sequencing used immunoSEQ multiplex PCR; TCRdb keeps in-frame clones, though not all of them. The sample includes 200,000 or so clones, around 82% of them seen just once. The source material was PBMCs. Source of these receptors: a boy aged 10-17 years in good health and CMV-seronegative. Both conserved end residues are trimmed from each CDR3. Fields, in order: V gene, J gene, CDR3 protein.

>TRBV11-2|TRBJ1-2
ASSSGELVERNGYT
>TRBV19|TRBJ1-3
ASGTLSSGNTIY
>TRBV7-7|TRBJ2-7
ASSLGGTPFYEQY
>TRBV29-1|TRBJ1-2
SVRQGTNYGYT
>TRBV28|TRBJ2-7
ASSPPGSGIYEQY
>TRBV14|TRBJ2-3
ASSQVGLAGATQY
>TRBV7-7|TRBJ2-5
ASSPSWVAGEQETQY
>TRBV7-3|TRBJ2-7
ASSLRTSGGASTYEQY
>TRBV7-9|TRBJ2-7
ASSGDRTYEQY
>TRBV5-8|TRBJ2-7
ASSFLAGETYEQY
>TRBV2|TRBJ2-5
ASRPDRGALETQY
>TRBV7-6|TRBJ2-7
ASSDGTGAAYEQY
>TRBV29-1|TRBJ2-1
SVGTGSAYNEQF
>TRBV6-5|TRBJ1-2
ASSWGGDGYT
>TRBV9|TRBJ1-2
ASSPIRGDYGYT
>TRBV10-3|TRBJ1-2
AISGPGRDDGYT
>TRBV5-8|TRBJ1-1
ASSAGTETEAF
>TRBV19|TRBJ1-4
ASMRTGRVETNEKLF
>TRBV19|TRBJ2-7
ASRSSGRVGEQY
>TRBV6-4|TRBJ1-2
ARVTGGYGYT
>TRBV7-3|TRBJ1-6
ASSFGNLGSPLH
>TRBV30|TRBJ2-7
AWREDRRQY